This T cell receptor beta chain was identified in a study of regulatory T cells in long-lasting Graves disease. Across the study: Persistence in Graves' disease denoted antithyroid drug use beyond 5 years alongside positive TSH receptor antibodies. Overall study results and limits: TRBV28, TRBJ1-2 and TRBJ2-5 were segments that persistent disease favored. Persistent cases of Graves' showed reduced TCR diversity relative to newly diagnosed patients.

Time point specified: persistent/refractory GD, antithyroid drugs over 5 years with positive TRAb. Researchers made the TCR library from RNA that was extracted from PBMCs. HTBI primers from iRepertoire and Arm-PCR of CDR3 regions yielded the TCR beta libraries. In the authors' methods: Looking across samples, the authors found some 60 TRBV and some 15 TRBJ segments. Using its own MiXCR run on the multiplex PCR reads, TCRdb lists one record per CDR3 protein. The V and J calls were not made by the authors but by TCRdb's processing. Of 650,000 to 850,000 distinct CDR3 sequences in the sample, around 32% were seen once. Germline V lookup: CDR1 DFQATT, CDR2 SNEGSKA (reference sequence). CDR3 length equals 14 residues. V lost 2 bases and J lost 8, with 16 bases in between. Points on this clonotype: Its antigen is undetermined.

Sequenced material: peripheral blood mononuclear cells (PBMCs), taken when the disease was refractory, from a patient treated with antithyroid drugs. The sequence came from a female donor with Graves disease. This rearrangement joins TRBV20-1 to TRBJ2-4; D is possibly TRBD2 (5 bases). The CDR3 here is CSARTPRGGDIQYF. CDR3 in DNA: TGCAGTGCTAGAACCCCTAGAGGAGGAGACATTCAGTACTTC.